Listed below are T cell receptor beta chains from one sample, sequenced in a study of blood T cell repertoires in COVID-19. Measured with immunoSEQ multiplex PCR; TCRdb has only the in-frame clones, and not every one. The data contain 150,000 to 200,000 clones, about 88% of them singletons. Sequences were obtained from peripheral blood. The source is a man in his 60s with acute or convalescent COVID-19. Both conserved end residues are part of each CDR3. The D gene is left open where the match is weak. A row's size may be missing; if present it is once, few, many or a size class.

clone size	D gene	V gene	J gene	CDR3 protein	CDR3 DNA
.	.	TRBV6-5	TRBJ1-1	CATHNGGRITEAFF	TGTGCCACCCACAACGGGGGAAGGATCACTGAAGCTTTCTTT
.	.	TRBV6-5	TRBJ1-2	CASCELGRYGYTF	TGTGCCAGCTGCGAACTAGGGAGGTATGGCTACACCTTC
.	.	TRBV11-3	TRBJ1-5	CASSLGAGRNQPQHF	TGTGCCAGCAGCTTAGGGGCAGGGCGAAATCAGCCCCAGCATTTT
.	.	TRBV21-1	TRBJ1-6	CASSKAYRQGNSPLHF	TGTGCCAGCAGCAAAGCGTATCGACAGGGGAATTCACCCCTCCACTTT
.	TRBD2	TRBV29-1	TRBJ2-3	CSVEPAGLTDTQYF	TGCAGCGTTGAACCAGCGGGGCTTACAGATACGCAGTATTTT
.	.	TRBV18	TRBJ2-1	CASSPQVNEQFF	TGTGCCAGCTCACCTCAGGTTAATGAGCAGTTCTTC
.	.	TRBV24-1	TRBJ2-7	CAALLEGASYEQYF	TGTGCCGCACTGTTGGAGGGGGCCTCCTACGAGCAGTACTTC
.	.	TRBV6-5	TRBJ2-7	CASRGGLRAVHEQYF	TGTGCCAGCAGGGGGGGACTCCGGGCGGTCCACGAGCAGTACTTC
.	TRBD1	TRBV18	TRBJ1-6	CASSPVGTGGQTDNSPLHF	TGTGCCAGCTCACCAGTGGGGACAGGGGGCCAGACGGATAATTCACCCCTCCACTTT
.	TRBD1	TRBV6-5	TRBJ1-1	CASSYVGTGVTTEAFF	TGTGCCAGCAGTTACGTGGGGACAGGGGTTACCACTGAAGCTTTCTTT
few	.	TRBV5-1	TRBJ1-4	CASSLGQATNEKLFF	TGCGCCAGCAGCTTGGGACAGGCAACTAATGAAAAACTGTTTTTT
.	TRBD2	TRBV24-1	TRBJ2-5	CATSDLGLAEQETQYF	TGTGCCACCAGTGATTTGGGACTAGCGGAGCAAGAGACCCAGTACTTC
once	.	TRBV21-1	TRBJ2-1	CASSYPRGNPPNEQFF	TGTGCCAGCAGCTACCCAAGGGGGAACCCACCCAATGAGCAGTTCTTC
.	.	TRBV23-1	TRBJ2-3	CAIQASLSTDTQYF	TGCGCAATACAGGCTTCGCTAAGCACAGATACGCAGTATTTT
.	TRBD2	TRBV24-1	TRBJ2-3	CATSDPGLPTDTQYF	TGTGCCACCAGTGATCCGGGACTACCCACAGATACGCAGTATTTT
.	TRBD2	TRBV6-5	TRBJ2-1	CASSSAGAYNEQFF	TGTGCCAGCAGTTCGGCGGGGGCCTACAATGAGCAGTTCTTC
.	TRBD2	TRBV9	TRBJ2-3	CASSVAGGGTDTQYF	TGTGCCAGCAGCGTAGCCGGGGGGGGTACAGATACGCAGTATTTT
.	.	TRBV5-5	TRBJ1-4	CASSLARVGGTNEKLFF	TGTGCCAGCAGCTTGGCTAGGGTCGGGGGAACTAATGAAAAACTGTTTTTT
once	.	TRBV7-8	TRBJ1-1	CASKWDIWDTEAFF	TGTGCCAGCAAGTGGGACATCTGGGACACTGAAGCTTTCTTT
.	.	TRBV9	TRBJ1-2	CASSLMVSYGEGYTF	TGTGCCAGCAGCCTAATGGTCAGCTACGGAGAGGGCTACACCTTC
.	.	TRBV3-1/TRBV3-2	TRBJ2-1	CASSLLGGNEQFF	TGTGCCAGCAGCCTACTCGGAGGGAATGAGCAGTTCTTC
.	TRBD1	TRBV5-1	TRBJ1-1	CASSLMGQGSTEAFF	TGCGCCAGCAGCTTGATGGGACAGGGATCCACTGAAGCTTTCTTT
.	.	TRBV3-1/TRBV3-2	TRBJ1-6	CASRRQLGNSPLHF	TGTGCCAGCCGGCGACAGCTTGGGAATTCACCCCTCCACTTT
.	.	TRBV29-1	TRBJ2-3	CSGGPSGDTQYF	TGCAGCGGGGGGCCTAGTGGAGATACGCAGTATTTT
.	TRBD1	TRBV27	TRBJ1-1	CASSFPGGIEAFF	TGTGCCAGCAGTTTCCCAGGGGGCATTGAAGCTTTCTTT
.	TRBD2	TRBV18	TRBJ2-2	CASRASGHETGELFF	TGTGCCAGCCGGGCTAGCGGACACGAAACCGGGGAGCTGTTTTTT
.	TRBD1	TRBV6-5	TRBJ1-2	CASRPTGGTGYTF	TGTGCCAGCAGGCCTACAGGGGGGACTGGCTACACCTTC
.	TRBD1	TRBV5-1	TRBJ2-2	CASSLLQGAGELFF	TGCGCCAGCAGCTTACTACAGGGGGCCGGGGAGCTGTTTTTT
.	.	TRBV11-2	TRBJ2-5	CASSLAFGTQYF	TGTGCCAGCAGCTTAGCATTCGGGACCCAGTACTTC
.	TRBD2	TRBV27	TRBJ2-7	CASRTPGEGNSYEQYF	TGTGCCAGCAGAACCCCTGGGGAGGGGAACTCCTACGAGCAGTACTTC
.	.	TRBV11-2	TRBJ1-1	CASSPQRDTTYTEAFF	TGTGCCAGCAGCCCACAACGGGACACCACGTACACTGAAGCTTTCTTT
.	TRBD2	TRBV7-6	TRBJ2-1	CASSFGLAASHEQFF	TGTGCCAGCAGCTTCGGACTAGCCGCCTCCCATGAGCAGTTCTTC
.	TRBD1	TRBV4-2	TRBJ1-3	CASSRGQGAGNTIYF	TGTGCCAGCAGCCGCGGACAGGGAGCTGGAAACACCATATATTTT
.	TRBD2	TRBV4-2	TRBJ2-2	CASSQVGTSGTGELFF	TGTGCCAGCAGCCAAGTGGGGACTAGCGGGACCGGGGAGCTGTTTTTT
.	TRBD1	TRBV7-2	TRBJ1-5	CASSLRTGGQPQHF	TGTGCCAGCAGCTTAAGAACAGGGGGGCAGCCCCAGCATTTT
.	TRBD2	TRBV3-1/TRBV3-2	TRBJ2-1	CASSQAPYPLAGVGNEQFF	TGTGCCAGCAGCCAAGCCCCATATCCTTTAGCGGGAGTCGGCAATGAGCAGTTCTTC
.	.	TRBV5-1	TRBJ1-5	CASSLRGGTNQPQHF	TGCGCCAGCAGCTTGAGGGGGGGCACCAATCAGCCCCAGCATTTT
.	.	TRBV7-2	TRBJ1-3	CASSLNLGNTIYF	TGTGCCAGCAGCTTAAATCTTGGAAACACCATATATTTT
.	.	TRBV30	TRBJ1-6	CAWSRQANNSPLHF	TGTGCCTGGAGTCGACAGGCCAATAATTCACCCCTCCACTTT
.	TRBD1	TRBV11-3	TRBJ1-4	CASSLGWDRGKKLFF	TGTGCCAGCAGCTTGGGCTGGGACAGGGGAAAAAAACTGTTTTTT
.	TRBD1	TRBV27	TRBJ1-1	CASSLRQGMNTEAFF	TGTGCCAGCAGTCTGCGACAGGGGATGAACACTGAAGCTTTCTTT
.	TRBD1	TRBV2	TRBJ1-5	CATRGDSIGPQHF	TGTGCCACTAGAGGGGACAGTATAGGGCCCCAGCATTTT
.	TRBD1	TRBV18	TRBJ1-1	CASSSGQGAAPEAFF	TGTGCCAGCTCATCGGGACAGGGGGCCGCCCCTGAAGCTTTCTTT
.	TRBD1	TRBV24-1	TRBJ2-1	CATSDLGTGAEGQFF	TGTGCCACCAGTGATTTGGGGACAGGGGCCGAGGGGCAGTTCTTC
.	.	TRBV10-3	TRBJ1-2	CAISESMNRANYGYTF	TGTGCCATCAGTGAGTCGATGAACAGGGCTAACTATGGCTACACCTTC
.	TRBD1	TRBV5-1	TRBJ1-2	CASSPGGQGGFYGYTF	TGCGCCAGCAGCCCGGGGGGACAGGGAGGTTTCTATGGCTACACCTTC
.	.	TRBV9	TRBJ2-1	CASSVYAAPAVEQFF	TGTGCCAGCAGCGTATACGCCGCCCCAGCGGTTGAGCAGTTCTTC
.	TRBD1	TRBV10-3	TRBJ1-1	CAIRRDSMNTEAFF	TGTGCCATCAGGCGGGACAGTATGAACACTGAAGCTTTCTTT
.	.	TRBV4-2	TRBJ2-2	CASSQDLRSRAGELFF	TGTGCCAGCAGCCAAGATCTTCGGAGCCGCGCCGGGGAGCTGTTTTTT
.	.	TRBV7-2	TRBJ1-4	CASSPRGQGEKLFF	TGTGCCAGCAGCCCGCGCGGGCAGGGGGAAAAACTGTTTTTT
.	TRBD1	TRBV19	TRBJ1-1	CASSRDRTLSEGEAFF	TGTGCCAGTAGTAGGGACAGGACCCTTTCTGAGGGTGAAGCTTTCTTT
.	.	TRBV2	TRBJ2-5	CASSSQGPETQYF	TGTGCCAGCAGTAGTCAGGGGCCAGAGACCCAGTACTTC
.	TRBD1	TRBV11-3	TRBJ2-5	CASSPRTGTETQYF	TGTGCCAGCAGCCCTCGGACAGGGACTGAGACCCAGTACTTC
.	.	TRBV27	TRBJ1-6	CASSLRENSPLHF	TGTGCCAGCAGTTTACGCGAGAATTCACCCCTCCACTTT
.	.	TRBV2	TRBJ1-2	CASRPDSYGYTF	TGTGCCAGCAGACCCGACAGCTATGGCTACACCTTC
.	TRBD1	TRBV6-1	TRBJ1-2	CASSDRDRGSNGYTF	TGTGCCAGCAGTGACCGGGACAGGGGAAGTAATGGCTACACCTTC
few	.	TRBV15	TRBJ1-3	CATSLSYRASGNTIYF	TGTGCCACCAGCCTGAGCTACAGGGCTTCTGGAAACACCATATATTTT